This T cell receptor (beta chain) was identified during a study of T-cell memory formation after mild COVID-19. From 5'RACE with constant-segment primers came TCR alpha and TCR beta cDNA libraries that carried sample barcodes and UMIs. MiXCR, run by TCRdb on the 5' RACE reads, gives a single entry per CDR3 protein. The data contain 300,000 to 350,000 distinct CDR3 sequences, about an eighth of them seen just once; the ten biggest clones take up about a fifth. General observations from the study: A second wave of clones peaked on day 37, and their SARS-CoV-2 specificity went unconfirmed. Cross-reactive memory appears to have joined, as suggested by some responding clones showing up in pre-infection memory. A second wave expanding day 15 to 37 was CD4+-biased; contracting clones were balanced.

As regards this clonotype: What it binds is unknown.

Germline values: CDR1 SEHNR, CDR2 FQNEAQ (reference sequence). Trimming removed 6 bases from V and 1 base from J; junction bases left unmatched: 3. The CDR3 is 14 amino acids. This receptor was identified in a man younger than 35 who had mild COVID-19 (a few samples of this study predate the infection). Cell type and time point are not known. The gene calls are TRBV7-9 and TRBJ2-1; the match to TRBD2 covers 7 bases. Sequenced sample: PBMCs or a T cell subset sorted from them (not recorded which). This CDR3 reads CASRRTSSYNEQFF. The CDR3 DNA reads TGTGCCAGCAGACGGACTAGTTCCTACAATGAGCAGTTCTTC.